The clone carrying this T cell receptor beta chain has more than one count but fewer than ten. Original processing methods: Scientists estimated how many nucleated cells there were by amplifying reference gene primers. Clones were read by immunoSEQ multiplex PCR, and TCRdb kept only the in-frame ones, dropping some. Clone size and the V and J calls come from that table; the DNA yielded D and trimming. The sample has some 150,000 clones, around 86% seen once. CDR1 is MNHEY, CDR2 SVGAGI, per germline. V was cut by 7 bases and J by 9 bases, with 18 bases left in between. This CDR3 is built from 13 residues. The data originate from a study of blood T cell repertoires in COVID-19. As for the study in general: Samples taken during acute and convalescent COVID-19 were collected in the United States, Italy and Spain. T cells, B-cell-depleted T cells, or PBMCs provided the cDNA or gDNA that served as material.

The sequenced sample was peripheral blood. This TCR was sampled from a human donor in a cohort sampled during active COVID-19. The chain joins TRBV6-5 to TRBJ1-2, with D perhaps matching TRBD1 (6 bases). The CDR3 loop is CASTPIGGRRYTF. Here the CDR3 DNA reads TGTGCCAGCACCCCAATCGGGGGGCGGCGCTACACCTTC.